This T cell receptor beta chain comes out of a study of T cells in Graves' hyperthyroidism and ophthalmopathy. Findings and limits, study-wide: Expanded thyroid clonotypes (above 0.001) were mostly also found in blood.

Exclusion followed for patients with uncontrolled infection, other autoimmune disease, pregnancy or lactation. The V segment lost 2 bases and the J segment 3 bases; nucleotides outside the gene matches: 6. Germline CDR1 reads MRHNA; CDR2 reads SNTAGT. The CDR3 length is 15 residues. As for this clonotype: The antigen remains undetermined.

What was amplified from RNA transcripts were TCR beta CDR3 regions. Carried out on the TCR CDR3, a first-round RT-PCR used the HTBI primer set. TCRdb re-called the multiplex PCR reads through MiXCR, storing one row per CDR3 protein. Of 330,000 or so distinct CDR3 sequences detected, around 18% appear once; the ten largest clones hold 15% to 18%. The TCR comes from a woman aged 35 to 49 with Graves' ophthalmopathy. Sequencing was done on a sample of blood. The chain has TRBV6-4 and TRBJ1-2, with TRBD1 identical over 7 bases. DNA of the CDR3: TGTGCCAGCAGTGACGGGGCAGGGGGAGACTATGGCTACACCTTC. It translates to CASSDGAGGDYGYTF.